This entry is about one TCR beta chain. TCRdb's table, derived via immunoSEQ multiplex PCR, lists solely in-frame clones and lacks some. Counted here are 50,000 to 75,000 clones, 82% occurring once; the ten biggest clones make up more than 1.1%. This record comes from a study of OX40 agonist ivuxolimab in advanced cancers. Study at large: The study treated patients with ivuxolimab, an agonistic anti-OX40 (CD134) antibody.

The CDR3 spans 19 residues. Germline CDR1 LGHNA, CDR2 YNFKEQ. V lost 0 bases to trimming and J lost 4 bases; unmatched junction nucleotides: 14. This chain connects TRBV4-2 to TRBJ2-3; 9 nucleotides agree with TRBD2. The sequence was collected from an adult with an advanced solid tumor such as melanoma, head and neck, liver or kidney cancer. The sequenced sample was CD4+ or CD8+ T cells sorted from blood, obtained in a trial of the OX40 agonist ivuxolimab. The CDR3 bases are TGTGCCAGCAGCCAAGATCCCGGGAATGCGGGGGGGCTGTCAGATACGCAGTATTTT. Its translation is CASSQDPGNAGGLSDTQYF.